Following are 7 T cell receptor beta chains from one sample sequenced in a study of cytomegalovirus exposure and HLA in healthy donors. PCR used 60 Vbeta primers and 13 Jbeta primers. Sequencing was performed with immunoSEQ multiplex PCR; in TCRdb, only in-frame clones are kept and a portion is missing. The sample includes approximately 180,000 clones, about 80% of them seen just once. Sequencing was performed on PBMCs. The receptors were sampled from a man aged 25 to 40 in good health and CMV-seropositive.

This chain connects TRBV2 to TRBJ2-2; 11 bases match TRBD2. This CDR3 is built from 16 residues. Losses at the gene ends were 2 bases for V and 6 bases for J; bases not matched to a gene: 5. Germline-derived CDR1 and CDR2 are SNHLY and FYNNEI. CDR3 loop: CASSELAGGKAGELFF. CDR3 DNA sequence: TGTGCCAGCAGTGAACTAGCGGGGGGAAAGGCCGGGGAGCTGTTTTTT.

The chain has TRBV18 and TRBJ2-3, with D maybe TRBD1 (6 bases). Trimming stripped 0 bases from V and 3 bases from J, with 13 bases between. In germline, CDR1 is KGHSH, CDR2 LQKENI. CDR3 length equals 16 residues. Written as DNA, the CDR3 is TGTGCCAGCTCACCACCGGTCAGGGGTGCGACAGATACGCAGTATTTT. Its translation: CASSPPVRGATDTQYF. The full variable domain, completed using reference TRBV18 and TRBJ2-3, is NAGVMQNPRHLVRRRGQEARLRCSPMKGHSHVYWYRQLPEEGLKFMVYLQKENIIDESGMPKERFSAEFPKEGPSILRIQQVVRGDSAAYFCASSPPVRGATDTQYFGPGTRLTVL.

The genes are TRBV27 and TRBJ1-6; 8 bases are a match to TRBD1. Per the germline V gene, CDR1 is MNHEY and CDR2 is SMNVEV (reference sequence). V lost 5 bases and J lost 10; bases outside the gene matches: 10. The CDR3 runs to 15 residues. DNA of the CDR3: TGTGCCAGCAGTCACCTTCCAGGGGGCTTGTCACCCCTCCACTTT. Residues: CASSHLPGGLSPLHF.

This clone has ten or more counts. The gene calls are TRBV6-4 and TRBJ2-6, with 8 bases that match TRBD1. The V gene's germline CDR1 is MRHNA and CDR2 SNTAGT. The CDR3 contains 16 residues. V shed 5 bases, J shed 0 bases, and the junction held 3 bases outside the gene matches. DNA for the CDR3: TGTGCCAGCAGTAAGGACAGGGACTCTGGGGCCAACGTCCTGACTTTC. Translation: CASSKDRDSGANVLTF.

This clone turned up a few times. The rearrangement links TRBV6-5 to TRBJ2-7; TRBD2 agrees at 13 bases. Germline V gene lookup returns CDR1 MNHEY and CDR2 SVGAGI. With V trimmed by 6 bases and J by 2 bases, 1 base remained unmatched. This CDR3 is built from 14 residues. In nucleotides, the CDR3 is TGTGCCAGCAGCGGGACTAGCGGGACCTACGAGCAGTACTTC. This gives the protein CASSGTSGTYEQYF.

In its sample, this clone was seen a few times. V is TRBV14 and J is TRBJ2-7, with 8 bases aligning to TRBD1. This CDR3 has 12 residues. V lost 3 bases and J lost 9; bases outside the gene matches: 4. In germline, CDR1 is SGHDN, CDR2 FVKESK. The CDR3 coding sequence is TGTGCCAGCAGCCACAACAGGGGGTGGCAGTACTTC. It encodes CASSHNRGWQYF.

V usage is TRBV25-1 and J usage is TRBJ1-1; 8 bases map to TRBD1. Germline loops: CDR1 MGHDK, CDR2 SYGVNS. Trimming took 6 bases from V and 2 from J; bases not matched to a gene: 2. This CDR3 has 13 residues. CDR3 loop: CASRQGANTEAFF. The CDR3 DNA follows: TGTGCCAGCAGGCAGGGGGCCAACACTGAAGCTTTCTTT.